One and the same sample provided the 8 T cell receptor beta chains below, sequenced in a study of CD8+ T cells in alopecia areata. Noted treatment: oral pan-JAK inhibitor, 5-10 mg twice daily. RNA was extracted and reverse transcribed into cDNA as the sequencing template. Method: immunoSEQ multiplex PCR; TCRdb's copy keeps in-frame clones and lacks some. The top ten hold roughly 12% of the sample, which has 170,000 or so clones, about three fifths seen once. The material was CD8+ T cells sorted from blood, obtained at week 24, from a patient treated with tofacitinib. These receptors all come from a human donor with alopecia areata.

The genes are TRBV5-6 and TRBJ2-2, with 11 positions matching TRBD2. The CDR3 spans 18 residues. V was pared by 1 base and J by 7 bases, with 12 bases of the junction left unmatched. Germline V gene lookup returns CDR1 SGHDT and CDR2 YYEEEE. In nucleotides, the CDR3 is TGTGCCAGCAGCTTGCCTAGCGGGGGGCGACTAGGCGGCGGGGAGCTGTTTTTT. Translated, it gives CASSLPSGGRLGGGELFF.

To note about this clone: Other DNA sequences in the same sample also yield this CDR3. V usage is TRBV4-1 and J usage is TRBJ1-5, with 8 bases that match TRBD1. The germline V gene encodes CDR1 MGHRA and CDR2 YSYEKL. V lost 0 bases to trimming and J lost 2 bases; unmatched junction nucleotides: 0. This CDR3 region has 15 residues. The CDR3 coding sequence is TGCGCCAGCAGCCAAGAGGACAGGGGCAATCAGCCCCAGCATTTT. It encodes CASSQEDRGNQPQHF.

This clone was detected a few times. The genes are TRBV27 and TRBJ2-7; tentatively, D is TRBD1 or TRBD2 (5 bases each). Trimming took off 4 bases at V and 6 bases at J, with 7 bases between the two ends. CDR1 and CDR2 (germline): MNHEY, SMNVEV (reference sequence). This CDR3 comprises 11 residues. Here the CDR3 reads CASSWGTEQYF. Here the CDR3 DNA reads TGTGCCAGCAGTTGGGGGACCGAGCAGTACTTC.

This clone was observed once. This chain uses TRBV11-2 with TRBJ1-2; 11 bases fit TRBD1. Germline V gene data show CDR1 as SGHAT and CDR2 as FQNNGV. The CDR3 consists of 15 residues. J lost 4 bases, V lost 5 bases, and 6 bases had no gene match. DNA of the CDR3: TGTGCCAGCAGCCATGGACAGGGGGCGGTCTATGGCTACACCTTC. Translation: CASSHGQGAVYGYTF.

This clone has only a few counts. V and J are TRBV11-2 and TRBJ2-1; D might be TRBD1 (6 bases). This CDR3 spans 16 amino acids. With 2 bases removed from V and 8 bases from J, the gap between germline ends came to 19 bases. Germline CDR1 SGHAT, CDR2 FQNNGV. The DNA of the CDR3 is TGTGCCAGCAGCTTACGGTTTAGGGGGTTCGGAGATGAGCAGTTCTTC. Amino acids: CASSLRFRGFGDEQFF.

This clone has only one observation. The chain combines TRBV4-2 with TRBJ2-4; a weak D match, TRBD1 (6 bases). Germline V lookup: CDR1 LGHNA, CDR2 YNFKEQ. With 4 bases removed from V and 6 bases from J, the gap between germline ends came to 10 bases. This CDR3 has 13 residues. CDR3 sequence reads: CASSPGAGNIQYF. The CDR3 DNA reads as TGTGCCAGCAGCCCAGGGGCGGGAAACATTCAGTACTTC.

There are a few counts of this clone. V is TRBV6-1 and J is TRBJ1-1; D is undetermined. The germline V gene encodes CDR1 MNHNS and CDR2 SASEGT. Trimming left V 3 bases short and J 12 bases short, with 5 bases between. CDR3 size: 9 residues. CDR3 protein: CASSDGTFF. The CDR3 coding sequence is TGTGCCAGCAGTGACGGGACTTTCTTT.

This clone was recorded a few times. This sequence joins TRBV2 and TRBJ2-7; the match to TRBD1 covers 7 bases. J lost 7 bases, V lost 6 bases, and 3 bases had no gene match. This CDR3 is 11 amino acids long. Looked up from germline, CDR1 is SNHLY and CDR2 is FYNNEI. Here the CDR3 reads CASRTGWEQYF. The CDR3 coding sequence is TGTGCCAGCAGGACAGGGTGGGAGCAGTACTTC.